The entry below describes one T cell receptor (beta chain). Original handling: Estimates of nucleated cell counts were drawn from the amplification of reference gene primers. Measured with immunoSEQ multiplex PCR; TCRdb has only the in-frame clones, and not every one. Clone size and the V and J calls come from that table; the DNA yielded D and trimming. Here the sample spans tens of thousands of clones, around 83% being singletons. The CDR3 loop spans 17 amino acids. The V and J ends lost 0 bases and 7 bases respectively, with 18 bases between them. Germline V gene data show CDR1 as LGHNA and CDR2 as YSLEER. The source of the sample is a study of blood T cell repertoires in COVID-19.

The sequenced material came from peripheral blood. The origin of this receptor is a man aged 80 or over with acute or convalescent COVID-19. This chain links TRBV4-3 with TRBJ1-4, with D uncertain. CDR3 DNA sequence: TGCGCCAGCAGCCAAGAAAATCCCCTTAGGGCGGGTGAAAAACTGTTTTTT. Amino acid sequence: CASSQENPLRAGEKLFF.